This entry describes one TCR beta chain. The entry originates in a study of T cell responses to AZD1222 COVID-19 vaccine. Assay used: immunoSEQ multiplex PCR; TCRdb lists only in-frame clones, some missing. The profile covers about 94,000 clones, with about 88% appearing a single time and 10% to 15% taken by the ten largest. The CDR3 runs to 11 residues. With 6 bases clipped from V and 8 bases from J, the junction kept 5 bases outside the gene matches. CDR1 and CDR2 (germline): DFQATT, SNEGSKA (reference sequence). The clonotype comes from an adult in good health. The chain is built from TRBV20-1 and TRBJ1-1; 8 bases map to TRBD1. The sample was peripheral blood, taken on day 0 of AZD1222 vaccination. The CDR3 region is CSASDRVEAFF. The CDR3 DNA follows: TGCAGTGCCTCGGACAGGGTCGAAGCTTTCTTT.